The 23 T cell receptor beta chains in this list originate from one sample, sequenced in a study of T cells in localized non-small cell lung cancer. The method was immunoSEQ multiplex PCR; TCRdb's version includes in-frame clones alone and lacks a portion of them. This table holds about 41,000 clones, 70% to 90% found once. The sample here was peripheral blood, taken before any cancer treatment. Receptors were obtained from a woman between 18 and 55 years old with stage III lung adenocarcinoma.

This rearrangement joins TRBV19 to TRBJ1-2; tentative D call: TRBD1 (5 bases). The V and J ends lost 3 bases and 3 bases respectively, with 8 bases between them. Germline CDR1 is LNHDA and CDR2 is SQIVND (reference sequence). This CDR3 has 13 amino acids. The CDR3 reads CASSIGADYGYTF. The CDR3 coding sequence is TGTGCCAGTAGTATCGGGGCAGACTATGGCTACACCTTC.

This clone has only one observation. CDR3 DNA sequence: TGTGCCAGCTCCCAAGTCGGCGAGCAGTTCTTC. Its protein is CASSQVGEQFF. The chain is built from TRBV27 and TRBJ2-1, with D uncertain. This CDR3 contains 11 residues. The ends were cut back, 8 bases at V and 10 bases at J, with 12 bases in the middle. CDR1 and CDR2 from the germline V gene are MNHEY and SMNVEV (reference sequence).

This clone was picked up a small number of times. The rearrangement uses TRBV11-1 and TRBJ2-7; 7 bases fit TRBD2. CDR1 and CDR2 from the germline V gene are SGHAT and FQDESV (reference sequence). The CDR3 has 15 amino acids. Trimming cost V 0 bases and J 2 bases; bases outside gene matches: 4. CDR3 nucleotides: TGTGCCAGCAGCTTAGCCGGGGGGATGACCTACGAGCAGTACTTC. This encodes CASSLAGGMTYEQYF.

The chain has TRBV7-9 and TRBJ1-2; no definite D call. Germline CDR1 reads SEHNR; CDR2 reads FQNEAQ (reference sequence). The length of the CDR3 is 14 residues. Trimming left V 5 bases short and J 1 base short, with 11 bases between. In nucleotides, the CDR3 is TGTGCCAGCAGCACAGCCGCCGATAACTATGGCTACACCTTC. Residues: CASSTAADNYGYTF.

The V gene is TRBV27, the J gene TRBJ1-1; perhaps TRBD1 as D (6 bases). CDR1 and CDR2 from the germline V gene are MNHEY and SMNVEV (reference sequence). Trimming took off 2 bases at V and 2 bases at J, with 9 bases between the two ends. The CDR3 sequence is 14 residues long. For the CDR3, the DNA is TGTGCCAGCAGTTTAACAGGGAGTAACACTGAAGCTTTCTTT. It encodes CASSLTGSNTEAFF.

The CDR3 sequence is CASSLKGIDTQYF. CDR3 coding DNA: TGTGCCAGCAGCTTGAAGGGGATAGATACGCAGTATTTT. The chain uses TRBV5-6 and TRBJ2-3, with TRBD1 as a possible D gene (5 bases). The CDR3 runs to 13 residues. Germline V gene sequence: CDR1 SGHDT, CDR2 YYEEEE. V was trimmed by 1 base and J by 5 bases, leaving 8 bases between them. The whole variable domain, remainder taken from reference TRBV5-6 and TRBJ2-3, is DAGVTQSPTHLIKTRGQQVTLRCSPKSGHDTVSWYQQALGQGPQFIFQYYEEEERQRGNFPDRFSGHQFPNYSSELNVNALLLGDSALYLCASSLKGIDTQYFGPGTRLTVL.

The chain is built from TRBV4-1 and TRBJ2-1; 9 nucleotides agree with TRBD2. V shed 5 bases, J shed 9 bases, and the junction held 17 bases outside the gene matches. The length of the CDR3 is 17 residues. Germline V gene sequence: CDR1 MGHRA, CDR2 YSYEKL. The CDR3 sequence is CASSTPLRRGGPSEQFF. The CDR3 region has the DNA TGCGCCAGCAGCACCCCCCTGAGGCGGGGGGGCCCCAGTGAGCAGTTCTTC.

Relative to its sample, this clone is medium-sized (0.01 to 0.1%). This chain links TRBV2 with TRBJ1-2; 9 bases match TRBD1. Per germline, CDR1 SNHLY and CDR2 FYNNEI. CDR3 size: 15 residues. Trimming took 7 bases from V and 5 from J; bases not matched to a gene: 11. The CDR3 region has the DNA TGTGCCAGCACCGAACAGGGGGCCCCTGGGTATGGCTACACCTTC. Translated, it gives CASTEQGAPGYGYTF.

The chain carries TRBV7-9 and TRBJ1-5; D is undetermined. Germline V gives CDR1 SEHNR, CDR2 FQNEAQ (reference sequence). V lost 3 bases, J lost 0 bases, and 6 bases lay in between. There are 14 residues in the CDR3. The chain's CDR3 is CASSLATSNQPQHF. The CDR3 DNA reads TGTGCCAGCAGCTTGGCGACTAGCAATCAGCCCCAGCATTTT.

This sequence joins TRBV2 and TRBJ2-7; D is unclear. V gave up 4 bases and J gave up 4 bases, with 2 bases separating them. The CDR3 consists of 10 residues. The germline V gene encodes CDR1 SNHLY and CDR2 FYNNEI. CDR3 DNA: TGTGCCAGCAGTGCTTACGAGCAGTACTTC. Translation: CASSAYEQYF.

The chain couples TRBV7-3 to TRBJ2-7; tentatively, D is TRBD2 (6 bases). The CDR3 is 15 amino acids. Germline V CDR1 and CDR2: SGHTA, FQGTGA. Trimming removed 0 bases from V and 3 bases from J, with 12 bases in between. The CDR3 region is CASSLTGSGVYEQYF. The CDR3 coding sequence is TGTGCCAGCAGCTTAACCGGGAGCGGAGTCTACGAGCAGTACTTC. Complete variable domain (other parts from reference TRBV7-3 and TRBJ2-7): GAGVSQTPSNKVTEKGKYVELRCDPISGHTALYWYRQSLGQGPEFLIYFQGTGAADDSGLPNDRFFAVRPEGSVSTLKIQRTERGDSAVYLCASSLTGSGVYEQYFGPGTRLTVT.

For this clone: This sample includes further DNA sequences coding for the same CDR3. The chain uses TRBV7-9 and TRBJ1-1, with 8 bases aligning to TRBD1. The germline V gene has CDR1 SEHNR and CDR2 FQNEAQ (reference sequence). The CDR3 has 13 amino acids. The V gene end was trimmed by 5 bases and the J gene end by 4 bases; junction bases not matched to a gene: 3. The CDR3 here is CASSPGQGTEAFF. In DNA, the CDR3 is TGTGCCAGCAGCCCCGGACAGGGCACTGAAGCTTTCTTT.

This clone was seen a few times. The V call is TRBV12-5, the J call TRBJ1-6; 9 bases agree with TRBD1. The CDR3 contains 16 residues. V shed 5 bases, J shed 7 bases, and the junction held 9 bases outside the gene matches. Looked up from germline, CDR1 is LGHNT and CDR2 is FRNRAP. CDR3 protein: CASGPGTGRRNSPLHF. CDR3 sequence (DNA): TGTGCTAGTGGTCCGGGGACAGGGCGCCGGAATTCACCCCTCCACTTT.

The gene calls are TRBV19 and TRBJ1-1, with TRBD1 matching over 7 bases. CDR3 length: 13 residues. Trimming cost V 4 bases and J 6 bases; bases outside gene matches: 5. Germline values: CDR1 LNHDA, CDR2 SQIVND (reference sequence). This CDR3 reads CASSNDRVAEAFF. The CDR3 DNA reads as TGTGCCAGTAGTAACGACAGGGTAGCTGAAGCTTTCTTT.

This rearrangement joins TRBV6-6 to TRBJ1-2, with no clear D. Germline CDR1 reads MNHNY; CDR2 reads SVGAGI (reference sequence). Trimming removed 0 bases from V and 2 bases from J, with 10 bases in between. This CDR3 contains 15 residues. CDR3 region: CASSYSDYTNYGYTF. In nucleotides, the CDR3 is TGTGCCAGCAGTTACTCGGATTACACCAACTATGGCTACACCTTC.

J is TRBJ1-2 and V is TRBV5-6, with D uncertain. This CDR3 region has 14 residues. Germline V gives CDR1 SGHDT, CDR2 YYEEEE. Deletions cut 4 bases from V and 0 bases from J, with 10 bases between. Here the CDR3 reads CASSQTATNYGYTF. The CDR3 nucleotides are TGTGCCAGCAGCCAAACGGCGACTAACTATGGCTACACCTTC.

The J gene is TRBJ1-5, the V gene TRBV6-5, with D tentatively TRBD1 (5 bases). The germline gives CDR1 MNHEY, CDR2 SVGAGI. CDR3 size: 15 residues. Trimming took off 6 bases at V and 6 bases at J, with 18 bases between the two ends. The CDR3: CASRKTLGAAQPQHF. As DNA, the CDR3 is TGTGCCAGCAGAAAAACCCTTGGGGCGGCTCAGCCCCAGCATTTT.

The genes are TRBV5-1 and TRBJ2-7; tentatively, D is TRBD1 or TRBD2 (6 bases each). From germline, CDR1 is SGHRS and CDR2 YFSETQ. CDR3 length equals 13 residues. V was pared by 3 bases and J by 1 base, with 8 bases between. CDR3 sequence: CASSWGASYEQYF. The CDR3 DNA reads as TGCGCCAGCAGCTGGGGGGCTTCCTACGAGCAGTACTTC.

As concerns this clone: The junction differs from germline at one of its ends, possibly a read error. This CDR3 reads CASNIERGGWETQYF. The CDR3, as DNA: TGTGCCAGTAATATAGAAAGGGGCGGGTGGGAGACCCAGTACTTC. The chain carries TRBV19 and TRBJ2-5; the D call may be TRBD1 or TRBD2 (5 bases each). This CDR3 has 15 residues. Germline V CDR1 and CDR2: LNHDA, SQIVND (reference sequence).

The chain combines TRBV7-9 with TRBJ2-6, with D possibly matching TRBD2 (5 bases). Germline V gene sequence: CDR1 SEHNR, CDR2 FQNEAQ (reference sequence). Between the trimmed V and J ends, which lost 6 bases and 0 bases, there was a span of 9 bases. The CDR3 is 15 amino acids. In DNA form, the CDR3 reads TGTGCCAGCAGTCCTGAGGGCTCTGGGGCCAACGTCCTGACTTTC. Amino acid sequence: CASSPEGSGANVLTF.

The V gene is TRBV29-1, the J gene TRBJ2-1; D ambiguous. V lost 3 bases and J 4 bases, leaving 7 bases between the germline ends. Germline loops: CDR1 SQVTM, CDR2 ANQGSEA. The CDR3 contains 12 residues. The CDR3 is CSVERRYNEQFF. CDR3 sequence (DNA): TGCAGCGTTGAGAGGCGGTACAATGAGCAGTTCTTC.

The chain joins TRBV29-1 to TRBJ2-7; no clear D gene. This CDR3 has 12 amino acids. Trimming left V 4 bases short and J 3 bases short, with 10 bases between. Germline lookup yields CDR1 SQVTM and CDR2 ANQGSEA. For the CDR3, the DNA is TGCAGCGTTGGATCTTGGGGCTACGAGCAGTACTTC. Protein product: CSVGSWGYEQYF.

CDR3 bases: TGTGCCAGCACATCCCTGACAGGGCAAAGGTCACCCCTCCACTTT. The encoded protein is CASTSLTGQRSPLHF. The chain joins TRBV27 to TRBJ1-6; TRBD1 agrees at 7 bases. Germline CDR1 is MNHEY and CDR2 is SMNVEV (reference sequence). The V and J ends lost 7 bases and 10 bases, in that order; junction bases with no gene match: 13. The CDR3 is 15 residues long.